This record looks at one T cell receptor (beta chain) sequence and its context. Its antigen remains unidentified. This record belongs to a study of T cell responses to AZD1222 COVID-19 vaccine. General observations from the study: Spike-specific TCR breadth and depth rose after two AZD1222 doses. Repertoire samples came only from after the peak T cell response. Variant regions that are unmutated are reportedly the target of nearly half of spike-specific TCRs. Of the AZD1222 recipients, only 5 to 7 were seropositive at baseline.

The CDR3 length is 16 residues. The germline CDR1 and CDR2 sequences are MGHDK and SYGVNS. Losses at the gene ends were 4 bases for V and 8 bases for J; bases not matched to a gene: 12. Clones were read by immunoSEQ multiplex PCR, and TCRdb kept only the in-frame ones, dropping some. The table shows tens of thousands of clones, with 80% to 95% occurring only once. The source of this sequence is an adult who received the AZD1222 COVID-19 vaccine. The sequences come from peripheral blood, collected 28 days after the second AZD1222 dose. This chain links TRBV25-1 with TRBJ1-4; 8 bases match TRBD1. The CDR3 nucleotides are TGTGCCAGCAGTGGCCCAGACAGGGGCGGTGGAGAAAAACTGTTTTTT. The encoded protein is CASSGPDRGGGEKLFF. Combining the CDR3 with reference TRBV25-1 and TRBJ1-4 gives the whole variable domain EADIYQTPRYLVIGTGKKITLECSQTMGHDKMYWYQQDPGMELHLIHYSYGVNSTEKGDLSSESTVSRIRTEHFPLTLESARPSHTSQYLCASSGPDRGGGEKLFFGSGTQLSVL.